A single sample is the source of the 21 T cell receptor beta chains below, sequenced in a study of beta chain features in type 1 diabetes. Sequencing targeted expressed TCRB transcripts, as all isolated RNA had been reverse transcribed. Profiled with immunoSEQ multiplex PCR; TCRdb holds only in-frame clones, not every one. The sample has hundreds of thousands of clones, 15% to 18% seen once; the top ten hold 0.09% to 0.095%. Input material: naive CD4+ T cells from blood. These receptors originate from a man between 18 and 29 years old in good health.

The rearrangement joins TRBV9 to TRBJ1-2; D is perhaps TRBD1 (5 bases). This CDR3 region has 13 residues. Germline V lookup: CDR1 SGDLS, CDR2 YYNGEE. Trimming left V 3 bases short and J 4 bases short, with 10 bases between. The CDR3 loop is CASSARGFYGYTF. As DNA, the CDR3 is TGTGCCAGCAGCGCCCGGGGGTTCTATGGCTACACCTTC.

This clone was counted a few times. The chain employs TRBV2 and TRBJ1-4; tentatively, D is TRBD1 (5 bases). This CDR3 is 15 amino acids long. With 6 bases removed from V and 7 bases from J, the gap between germline ends came to 18 bases. Germline CDR1 reads SNHLY; CDR2 reads FYNNEI. In nucleotides, the CDR3 is TGTGCCAGCAGACCTCAGGGTGCTCCGACTGAAAAACTGTTTTTT. It codes for CASRPQGAPTEKLFF. The complete variable domain, with remaining parts taken from reference TRBV2 and TRBJ1-4, reads EPEVTQTPSHQVTQMGQEVILRCVPISNHLYFYWYRQILGQKVEFLVSFYNNEISEKSEIFDDQFSVERPDGSNFTLKIRSTKLEDSAMYFCASRPQGAPTEKLFFGSGTQLSVL.

A few counts support this clone. J is TRBJ2-7 and V is TRBV4-2; 10 nucleotides match TRBD2. CDR3 length: 16 residues. Trimming at V came to 0 bases and at J to 4 bases, leaving 6 bases not matched to a gene. Germline lookup yields CDR1 LGHNA and CDR2 YNFKEQ. This CDR3 is CASSQERASGRYEQYF. The DNA of the CDR3 is TGTGCCAGCAGCCAAGAAAGGGCTAGCGGGAGATACGAGCAGTACTTC.

The chain carries TRBV6-5 and TRBJ1-5; 8 bases line up with TRBD1. With V trimmed by 5 bases and J by 3 bases, 6 bases remained unmatched. The CDR3 has 15 amino acids. CDR1 MNHEY and CDR2 SVGAGI come from the germline V gene. CDR3 residues: CASSHTGGTNQPQHF. The CDR3 DNA sequence: TGTGCCAGCAGTCATACAGGGGGGACCAATCAGCCCCAGCATTTT.

The genes are TRBV28 and TRBJ1-2; no firm D call. This CDR3 spans 11 amino acids. Trimming left V 3 bases short and J 8 bases short, with 7 bases between. CDR1 and CDR2 (germline): MDHEN, SYDVKM. The CDR3, as DNA: TGTGCCAGCAGTTTCGCTCGGGGCTACACCTTC. Protein product: CASSFARGYTF.

V gene TRBV18 combines with J gene TRBJ2-1, with 13 positions matching TRBD2. The CDR3 extends over 20 amino acids. In germline, CDR1 is KGHSH, CDR2 LQKENI. V was clipped by 5 bases and J by 0 bases; unmatched bases: 13. This chain's CDR3 is CASSSTGRTSGGSSYNEQFF. The CDR3 DNA sequence: TGTGCCAGCTCATCCACCGGTAGGACTAGCGGGGGAAGCTCCTACAATGAGCAGTTCTTC.

The sample holds many counts of this clone. The chain recombines TRBV19 with TRBJ2-1, with D possibly being TRBD1 (5 bases). V gave up 3 bases and J gave up 5 bases, with 8 bases separating them. Germline CDR1 reads LNHDA; CDR2 reads SQIVND (reference sequence). CDR3 size: 13 residues. CDR3 region: CASSIRRDNEQFF. The CDR3 bases are TGTGCCAGTAGTATCCGCAGGGACAATGAGCAGTTCTTC.

The chain links TRBV5-1 to TRBJ2-7; TRBD1 or TRBD2 may be the D gene (5 bases each). CDR1 SGHRS and CDR2 YFSETQ come from the germline V gene. The CDR3 loop spans 15 amino acids. V lost 1 base, J lost 7 bases, and 18 bases lay in between. The CDR3 loop reads CASSLLRWGPGEQYF. CDR3 nucleotides: TGCGCCAGCAGCTTGCTACGCTGGGGCCCGGGGGAGCAGTACTTC.

V and J are TRBV4-3 and TRBJ2-3; D is unresolved. Germline assignment: CDR1 LGHNA and CDR2 YSLEER. With 0 bases removed from V and 2 bases from J, the gap between germline ends came to 9 bases. The CDR3 has 15 amino acids. CDR3 sequence: CASSQDRPNTDTQYF. In DNA, the CDR3 is TGCGCCAGCAGCCAAGATCGACCGAACACAGATACGCAGTATTTT.

V is TRBV29-1 and J is TRBJ1-2, with D perhaps TRBD1 (6 bases). This CDR3 is 11 amino acids long. Trimming pared 7 bases from V and 7 bases from J, leaving 13 bases between. The germline V gene has CDR1 SQVTM and CDR2 ANQGSEA. In DNA, the CDR3 is TGCAGCGGCGGGGGGCAGGGTGGCTACACCTTC. Protein: CSGGGQGGYTF.

This clone has a handful of counts. This chain connects TRBV29-1 to TRBJ2-6, with D perhaps being TRBD1 or TRBD2 (5 bases each). The CDR3 is 15 amino acids. The germline gives CDR1 SQVTM, CDR2 ANQGSEA. V was cut by 1 base and J by 1 base, with 8 bases left in between. The CDR3 DNA sequence: TGCAGCGTTGAAGGAGGGGCGTCTGGGGCCAACGTCCTGACTTTC. Translated, it gives CSVEGGASGANVLTF.

This clone was seen more than once but under ten times. This sequence joins TRBV23-1 and TRBJ2-5, with TRBD1 identical over 8 bases. TRBV23-1 is noted as an ORF with a role that remains uncertain. The CDR3 runs 19 residues. V lost 0 bases to trimming and J lost 0 bases; unmatched junction nucleotides: 12. CDR3 protein: CASSQSLSGGPEYQETQYF. The CDR3 DNA follows: TGCGCCAGCAGTCAATCGTTGTCAGGGGGCCCGGAGTACCAAGAGACCCAGTACTTC.

This rearrangement joins TRBV2 to TRBJ2-1; TRBD2 agrees at 7 bases. The CDR3 is 14 amino acids. Germline lookup yields CDR1 SNHLY and CDR2 FYNNEI. V trimming: 6 bases; J trimming: 4 bases; junction bases outside the gene matches: 6. The CDR3 reads CASRERGLYNEQFF. Written as DNA, the CDR3 is TGTGCCAGCAGGGAGCGGGGACTTTACAATGAGCAGTTCTTC. The whole variable domain, filled in from reference TRBV2 and TRBJ2-1, reads EPEVTQTPSHQVTQMGQEVILRCVPISNHLYFYWYRQILGQKVEFLVSFYNNEISEKSEIFDDQFSVERPDGSNFTLKIRSTKLEDSAMYFCASRERGLYNEQFFGPGTRLTVL.

This clone was observed a handful of times. The chain combines TRBV28 with TRBJ1-1; TRBD1 might be the D (6 bases). Germline lookup yields CDR1 MDHEN and CDR2 SYDVKM. The CDR3 is 13 residues long. The V end was cut by 3 bases, the J end by 4 bases, with 9 bases between. CDR3 nucleotide sequence: TGTGCCAGCAGTTTGAGGGGGGCCACTGAAGCTTTCTTT. Protein product: CASSLRGATEAFF.

J is TRBJ2-7 and V is TRBV2; D ambiguous. The germline gives CDR1 SNHLY, CDR2 FYNNEI. Trimming removed 0 bases at V and 0 bases at J, with 15 bases between. CDR3 length: 17 amino acids. The CDR3 here is CASSEALRAELSYEQYF. The CDR3 bases are TGTGCCAGCAGTGAAGCGCTTAGAGCAGAACTCTCCTACGAGCAGTACTTC. Using reference TRBV2 and TRBJ2-7 for the parts outside the CDR3, the full variable domain is EPEVTQTPSHQVTQMGQEVILRCVPISNHLYFYWYRQILGQKVEFLVSFYNNEISEKSEIFDDQFSVERPDGSNFTLKIRSTKLEDSAMYFCASSEALRAELSYEQYFGPGTRLTVT.

The chain employs TRBV11-2 and TRBJ1-6, with D hard to call. Per germline, CDR1 SGHAT and CDR2 FQNNGV. V dropped 1 base and J dropped 10 bases, with 14 bases sitting between them. This CDR3 contains 15 residues. DNA of the CDR3: TGTGCCAGCAGCTTAGGCAGCTTATTCTCGTCACCCCTCCACTTT. Encoded protein: CASSLGSLFSSPLHF.

The chain combines TRBV5-1 with TRBJ1-2, with TRBD1 as a possible D gene (5 bases). V lost 0 bases to trimming and J lost 5 bases, with 14 bases between them. This CDR3 contains 15 residues. The germline V gene encodes CDR1 SGHRS and CDR2 YFSETQ. The CDR3: CASSLEAGRNYGYTF. CDR3 DNA sequence: TGCGCCAGCAGCTTGGAGGCGGGACGGAATTATGGCTACACCTTC.

This clone appeared a few times. An end of the junction differs from the germline gene, which may be a read error. This chain connects TRBV6-1 to TRBJ2-1; D is perhaps TRBD1 or TRBD2 (5 bases each). Germline CDR1 is MNHNS and CDR2 is SASEGT. The CDR3 extends over 18 amino acids. The CDR3 nucleotides are TGTGCCAGCAGTGCGGGACGGCCCGCCGGGACCCCTTACAGTGAGCAGTTCTTC. Translated, it gives CASSAGRPAGTPYSEQFF.

The V call is TRBV19, the J call TRBJ2-1; D gene unclear. This CDR3 contains 16 residues. V was shortened by 4 bases and J by 2 bases, with 15 bases between the two germline ends. CDR1 and CDR2 (germline): LNHDA, SQIVND (reference sequence). This CDR3 is CASSTRALTTYNEQFF. The CDR3, as DNA: TGTGCCAGTAGTACCCGTGCGCTGACCACCTACAATGAGCAGTTCTTC.

This clone was observed at least ten times. This rearrangement joins TRBV7-9 to TRBJ1-1; D gene unclear. CDR1 is SEHNR and CDR2 is FQNEAQ in the germline V gene (reference sequence). The V and J ends lost 2 bases and 1 base respectively, with 2 bases between them. This CDR3 has 12 amino acids. CDR3 region: CASSLWNTEAFF. For the CDR3, the DNA is TGTGCCAGCAGCTTATGGAACACTGAAGCTTTCTTT. The full variable domain, with the rest looked up from reference TRBV7-9 and TRBJ1-1, is DTGVSQNPRHKITKRGQNVTFRCDPISEHNRLYWYRQTLGQGPEFLTYFQNEAQLEKSRLLSDRFSAERPKGSFSTLEIQRTEQGDSAMYLCASSLWNTEAFFGQGTRLTVV.

CDR3 sequence (DNA): TGCGCCAGCAGCTTGGACAGTTTTAGCAATCAGCCCCAGCATTTT. It is translated as CASSLDSFSNQPQHF. The chain uses TRBV5-1 and TRBJ1-5, with D hard to call. Germline-derived CDR1 and CDR2 are SGHRS and YFSETQ. V shed 0 bases and J shed 0 bases, with 7 bases lying between them. The length of the CDR3 is 15 residues.